Listed here are 14 T cell receptor beta chains from one sample, sequenced in a study of blood T cell repertoires in COVID-19. The table came from immunoSEQ multiplex PCR; TCRdb's copy has only in-frame clones and leaves some out. Among 100,000 or so clones, 88% were seen once, and the ten largest hold around 6.5%. Sequenced input: peripheral blood. These receptors were collected from a woman in her fifties or sixties with acute or convalescent COVID-19.

The chain employs TRBV5-1 and TRBJ2-5; 9 bases line up with TRBD2. The CDR3 is 16 amino acids. CDR1 is SGHRS and CDR2 is YFSETQ in the germline V gene. The junction had 8 bases not matched to a gene; V was cut back by 4 bases and J by 1 base. The CDR3 loop is CASSAGWREGQETQYF. The DNA of the CDR3 is TGCGCCAGCAGCGCGGGGTGGCGGGAGGGCCAAGAGACCCAGTACTTC.

V usage is TRBV13 and J usage is TRBJ2-3, with no clear D. The ends were cut back, 4 bases at V and 6 bases at J, with 14 bases in the middle. The CDR3 loop spans 14 amino acids. Looked up from germline, CDR1 is PRHDT and CDR2 is FYEKMQ (reference sequence). The CDR3 loop reads CASSSVTSRDTQYF. The CDR3 DNA follows: TGTGCCAGCAGCTCCGTAACCTCTAGGGATACGCAGTATTTT.

V gene TRBV4-2 combines with J gene TRBJ1-2; D is undetermined. Trimming left V 7 bases short and J 3 bases short, with 6 bases between. Germline assignment: CDR1 LGHNA and CDR2 YNFKEQ. This CDR3 comprises 11 residues. Written as DNA, the CDR3 is TGTGCCAGCAAACGGGACTATGGCTACACCTTC. It translates to CASKRDYGYTF.

This clone appeared once. This chain's CDR3 is CASSQDRLPYTDTQYF. The CDR3 coding sequence is TGTGCCAGCAGCCAAGACAGGCTACCATACACAGATACGCAGTATTTT. This chain connects TRBV4-2 to TRBJ2-3; D uncertain. The V and J ends lost 0 bases and 2 bases respectively, with 12 bases between them. From germline, CDR1 is LGHNA and CDR2 YNFKEQ. The CDR3 length is 16 residues.

The V gene is TRBV29-1, the J gene TRBJ1-2; 9 bases are a match to TRBD1. CDR3 length: 14 residues. CDR1 and CDR2 (germline): SQVTM, ANQGSEA. V dropped 6 bases and J dropped 6; count of bases not matched to a gene: 11. Written as DNA, the CDR3 is TGCAGCGTACAGCCGGGACAGGGTCTTAATGGCTACACCTTC. It yields the protein CSVQPGQGLNGYTF.

The chain uses TRBV19 and TRBJ2-7, with 7 positions matching TRBD1. Losses at the gene ends were 4 bases for V and 5 bases for J; bases not matched to a gene: 5. This CDR3 has 13 amino acids. Germline lookup yields CDR1 LNHDA and CDR2 SQIVND (reference sequence). CDR3 bases: TGTGCCAGTAGTACCACGACAGGGAACGAGCAGTACTTC. Amino acids: CASSTTTGNEQYF.

CDR3 region: CASSLSTQGRAEAFF. CDR3 coding DNA: TGTGCCAGCAGCCTGTCCACCCAGGGGAGGGCTGAAGCTTTCTTT. This chain uses TRBV3-1 (or the pseudogene TRBV3-2) with TRBJ1-1; D is possibly TRBD1 (6 bases). Trimming cost V 4 bases and J 6 bases, with 18 bases left between them. The CDR3 length is 15 residues. Looked up from germline, CDR1 is LGHDT and CDR2 is YNNKEL (reference sequence).

The chain has TRBV5-1 and TRBJ2-2; 13 bases line up with TRBD2. Germline trimming cut 5 bases from V and 7 bases from J; bases unmatched to any gene: 11. CDR1 and CDR2 (germline): SGHRS, YFSETQ. The CDR3 has 17 residues. The CDR3 coding sequence is TGCGCCAGCAGTCATCGGACTAGCGGGAGATCGGGCGGGGAGCTGTTTTTT. It specifies CASSHRTSGRSGGELFF.

The chain joins TRBV6-5 to TRBJ1-3; the D is unclear. The germline CDR1 and CDR2 sequences are MNHEY and SVGAGI. CDR3 length: 14 amino acids. V was trimmed by 7 bases and J by 0 bases, leaving 10 bases between them. CDR3 region: CASTRSLSGNTIYF. In DNA, the CDR3 is TGTGCCAGCACGCGGAGTCTCTCTGGAAACACCATATATTTT.

This chain uses TRBV2 with TRBJ1-1, with 9 positions matching TRBD1. The V segment lost 6 bases and the J segment 2 bases; nucleotides outside the gene matches: 4. CDR3 length: 14 residues. The V gene's germline CDR1 is SNHLY and CDR2 FYNNEI. The CDR3 protein is CASRATGGNTEAFF. DNA of the CDR3: TGTGCCAGCAGGGCTACAGGGGGCAACACTGAAGCTTTCTTT. Using reference TRBV2 and TRBJ1-1 for the parts outside the CDR3, the full variable domain is EPEVTQTPSHQVTQMGQEVILRCVPISNHLYFYWYRQILGQKVEFLVSFYNNEISEKSEIFDDQFSVERPDGSNFTLKIRSTKLEDSAMYFCASRATGGNTEAFFGQGTRLTVV.

This chain connects TRBV2 to TRBJ2-1, with 10 bases lining up with TRBD2. This CDR3 has 17 residues. J gave up 2 bases and V 7 bases, and 11 bases lay outside the gene matches. Germline assignment: CDR1 SNHLY and CDR2 FYNNEI. The CDR3 protein is CASTPRTSGTTYNEQFF. DNA for the CDR3: TGTGCCAGCACCCCCCGGACTAGCGGAACCACCTACAATGAGCAGTTCTTC.

The genes are TRBV2 and TRBJ2-7; D uncertain. Germline-derived CDR1 and CDR2 are SNHLY and FYNNEI. CDR3 size: 11 residues. Trimming shortened V by 5 bases and J by 7 bases, and 9 bases separated the two germline ends. In nucleotides, the CDR3 is TGTGCCAGCAGTCTTTACGGGGAGCAGTACGTC. This sequence encodes CASSLYGEQYV.

There are a few counts of this clone. The chain employs TRBV2 and TRBJ1-1; 9 positions match TRBD1. Germline V gene lookup returns CDR1 SNHLY and CDR2 FYNNEI. V trimming: 6 bases; J trimming: 5 bases; junction bases outside the gene matches: 4. The CDR3 consists of 13 residues. The CDR3 region is CASRTGGGTEAFF. CDR3 in DNA: TGTGCCAGCAGAACAGGGGGCGGGACTGAAGCTTTCTTT.

V usage is TRBV5-1 and J usage is TRBJ2-7; the D gene is possibly TRBD2 (6 bases). Germline values: CDR1 SGHRS, CDR2 YFSETQ. With 4 bases removed from V and 2 bases from J, the gap between germline ends came to 10 bases. The CDR3 loop spans 13 amino acids. The CDR3 here is CASSRDFAYEQYF. CDR3 nucleotides: TGCGCCAGCAGCCGGGACTTCGCCTACGAGCAGTACTTC.